The 15 T cell receptor beta chains below were found in one sample sequenced in a study of OX40 agonist ivuxolimab in advanced cancers. Clones were sequenced by immunoSEQ multiplex PCR, and TCRdb holds only the in-frame ones, with some missing. The sample yields about 70,000 clones, almost 90% seen once. The sequences come from CD4+ or CD8+ T cells sorted from blood, collected in a trial of the OX40 agonist ivuxolimab. The receptors stem from an adult with an advanced solid tumor such as melanoma, head and neck, liver or kidney cancer.

The V and J genes are TRBV2 and TRBJ2-5, with D perhaps given as TRBD1 or TRBD2 (6 bases each). In germline, CDR1 is SNHLY, CDR2 FYNNEI. V lost 8 bases and J lost 5, with 12 bases in between. This CDR3 comprises 12 residues. DNA for the CDR3: TGTGCCAGCGGGGGGCCGGCGGAGACCCAGTACTTC. Amino acids: CASGGPAETQYF.

The chain couples TRBV10-3 to TRBJ2-3; D tentatively reads TRBD1 or TRBD2 (6 bases each). CDR3 length: 16 residues. Per the germline V gene, CDR1 is ENHRY and CDR2 is SYGVKD. Trimming left V 0 bases short and J 1 base short, with 11 bases between. The CDR3 protein is CAISESLGGGTDTQYF. The DNA of the CDR3 is TGTGCCATCAGTGAGTCCCTCGGGGGCGGCACAGATACGCAGTATTTT.

The chain links TRBV5-4 to TRBJ1-1; no firm D call. The V and J ends lost 2 bases and 0 bases respectively, with 11 bases between them. The germline V gene encodes CDR1 SGHNT and CDR2 YYREEE (reference sequence). This CDR3 comprises 15 residues. The CDR3 loop is CASSLGSGLNTEAFF. For the CDR3, the DNA is TGTGCCAGCAGCTTAGGGTCCGGTTTGAACACTGAAGCTTTCTTT.

The chain couples TRBV5-1 to TRBJ2-5; no clear D gene. V was pared by 4 bases and J by 1 base, with 17 bases between. The CDR3 length is 16 residues. CDR1 SGHRS and CDR2 YFSETQ come from the germline V gene. CDR3 residues: CASSLWPTESQETQYF. CDR3 coding DNA: TGCGCCAGCAGCCTATGGCCAACAGAGAGCCAAGAGACCCAGTACTTC.

The chain carries TRBV30 and TRBJ2-1; TRBD2 matches 9 bases. This CDR3 region has 16 residues. J gave up 9 bases and V 0 bases, and 12 bases lay outside the gene matches. CDR1 and CDR2 (germline): GTSNPN, SVGIG (reference sequence). The CDR3 loop reads CAWSVCRAGGNCEQFF. Written as DNA, the CDR3 is TGTGCCTGGAGTGTATGTCGAGCGGGAGGCAACTGTGAGCAGTTCTTC.

The chain carries TRBV5-4 and TRBJ2-3; 11 nucleotides match TRBD1. Germline-derived CDR1 and CDR2 are SGHNT and YYREEE (reference sequence). The CDR3 runs 16 residues. V shed 4 bases, J shed 5 bases, and the junction held 9 bases outside the gene matches. In nucleotides, the CDR3 is TGTGCCAGCAGCCGGGGACAGGGGGGCGTTGGAGATACGCAGTATTTT. Its translation is CASSRGQGGVGDTQYF. Drawing the rest from reference TRBV5-4 and TRBJ2-3, the complete variable domain is ETGVTQSPTHLIKTRGQQVTLRCSSQSGHNTVSWYQQALGQGPQFIFQYYREEENGRGNFPPRFSGLQFPNYSSELNVNALELDDSALYLCASSRGQGGVGDTQYFGPGTRLTVL.

The V and J genes are TRBV10-1 and TRBJ2-7, with D possibly matching TRBD1 (6 bases). Trimming took off 3 bases at V and 6 bases at J, with 9 bases between the two ends. Germline V lookup: CDR1 WNHNN, CDR2 SYGVQD (reference sequence). CDR3 length: 12 residues. CDR3 protein: CASSDRGFEQYF. Written as DNA, the CDR3 is TGCGCCAGCAGTGACAGGGGTTTCGAGCAGTACTTC.

This clone was seen repeatedly, ten times or more. Additional DNA sequences in this sample encode the identical CDR3. CDR3 coding DNA: TGTGCCAGCAGCCGGGGACTAACGAACACCGGGGAGCTGTTTTTT. It specifies CASSRGLTNTGELFF. This chain joins TRBV5-4 and TRBJ2-2; the match to TRBD2 covers 7 bases. The ends lost 4 bases at V and 0 bases at J; junction bases unmatched: 3. The V gene's germline CDR1 is SGHNT and CDR2 YYREEE (reference sequence). The CDR3 is 15 residues long.

CDR3 sequence: CASRSSGATDTQYF. The CDR3 nucleotides read TGCGCCAGCAGATCTAGCGGGGCCACAGATACGCAGTATTTT. The chain uses TRBV5-1 and TRBJ2-3; 9 positions agree with TRBD2. V trimming: 5 bases; J trimming: 2 bases; junction bases outside the gene matches: 3. The CDR3 totals 14 residues. The germline V gene encodes CDR1 SGHRS and CDR2 YFSETQ.

The chain employs TRBV11-2 and TRBJ2-3, with TRBD2 as a possible D gene (5 bases). V shed 3 bases and J shed 4 bases, with 11 bases lying between them. The CDR3 runs 14 residues. Germline values: CDR1 SGHAT, CDR2 FQNNGV. CDR3 sequence (DNA): TGTGCCAGCAGCTTGGGTAGCGACCCAGATACGCAGTATTTT. Encoded protein: CASSLGSDPDTQYF.

This sequence joins TRBV6-1 and TRBJ2-1; D possibly matches TRBD1 or TRBD2 (5 bases each). Trimming pared 7 bases from V and 0 bases from J, leaving 13 bases between. Germline lookup yields CDR1 MNHNS and CDR2 SASEGT. This CDR3 spans 15 amino acids. The CDR3 region is CASTPGRLSYNEQFF. The DNA for the CDR3 is TGTGCCAGCACTCCGGGACGACTCTCCTACAATGAGCAGTTCTTC.

The rearrangement links TRBV5-1 to TRBJ2-2, with D maybe TRBD1 (5 bases). CDR1 is SGHRS, CDR2 YFSETQ, per germline. This CDR3 is built from 16 residues. V was clipped by 0 bases and J by 5 bases, with 14 bases between them. The CDR3 coding sequence is TGCGCCAGCAGCTTGGGGGGCACCGGCGGAACCGGGGAGCTGTTTTTT. Its protein product is CASSLGGTGGTGELFF.

The V call is TRBV21-1, the J call TRBJ2-7; the table's D call TRBD1 went unverified against the DNA. TRBV21-1 is termed a pseudogene. The CDR3 covers 16 residues. The CDR3 region has the DNA TGTGCCAGCAGCAAACCACCGGACAGGGTGAGCGACGAGCAGTACTTC. Protein: CASSKPPDRVSDEQYF.

This rearrangement joins TRBV6-5 to TRBJ2-7; no reliable D call. Trimming removed 5 bases from V and 6 bases from J, with 11 bases in between. CDR1 is MNHEY and CDR2 is SVGAGI in the germline V gene. The CDR3 loop spans 12 amino acids. The CDR3 DNA reads as TGTGCCAGCAGTCTTATATCTAGCGAGCAGTACTTC. This gives the protein CASSLISSEQYF.

This clone was seen only once. This sequence joins TRBV2 and TRBJ1-6, with TRBD1 as a possible D gene (6 bases). Trimming stripped 6 bases from V and 7 bases from J, with 22 bases between. This CDR3 is 17 amino acids long. Per germline, CDR1 SNHLY and CDR2 FYNNEI. The CDR3 region has the DNA TGTGCCAGCAGAGTAAATTCCTGGACAGTTGGGAATTCACCCCTCCACTTT. Translation gives CASRVNSWTVGNSPLHF.